Listed below are T cell receptor beta chains from one sample, sequenced in a study of immune characteristics of hereditary and idiopathic chronic pancreatitis. The data were produced by immunoSEQ multiplex PCR, yet TCRdb's version contains in-frame clones alone and is incomplete. The sample holds about 6,000 clones, around 75% seen once. Sequencing was performed on pancreas tissue with hereditary chronic pancreatitis. Receptors originate from a human donor with chronic pancreatitis. The CDR3 runs from the conserved cysteine through the conserved F or W. A D gene is named only where the DNA matches it firmly. Expanded clones are given a class, and other clones once, few, many or no size at all.

J	size	V	D	DNA	CDR3
TRBJ2-3	few	TRBV5-1	TRBD2	TGCGCCAGCAGCCCTTCTAGCGGGGGGGCCAGCACAGATACGCAGTATTTT	CASSPSSGGASTDTQYF
TRBJ2-1	.	TRBV12-5	.	TGTGCTAGTGGGTTAACAGGGAGCAATGAGCAGTTCTTC	CASGLTGSNEQFF
TRBJ1-2	few	TRBV4-3	TRBD1	TGCGCCAGCAGCCAAGTCCGACAGGGGAACTATGGCTACACCTTC	CASSQVRQGNYGYTF
TRBJ1-1	.	TRBV9	.	TGTGCCAGCAGCGTATCGACGGCGGGGACTGAAGCTTTCTTT	CASSVSTAGTEAFF
TRBJ2-5	.	TRBV6-5	.	TGTGCCAGCAGTTACTCCCGAATATGGGAGACCCAGTACTTC	CASSYSRIWETQYF
TRBJ1-1	.	TRBV14	.	TGTGCCAGCAGCCAGGGGACAACGAAGAACACTGAAGCTTTCTTT	CASSQGTTKNTEAFF
TRBJ2-5	.	TRBV29-1	.	TGCAGCGTTGAAGAGTTGGAGACCCAGTACTTC	CSVEELETQYF
TRBJ2-5	.	TRBV6-6	TRBD2	TGTGCCAGCCTCCCCCGGGTCGGGGGGGCCGGGGAGACCCAGTACTTC	CASLPRVGGAGETQYF
TRBJ2-3	medium-sized	TRBV5-1	TRBD2	TGCGCCAGCAGCTTGTATAGCGGACTAGCGGAACAACTCACAGATACGCAGTATTTT	CASSLYSGLAEQLTDTQYF
TRBJ2-5	once	TRBV10-1	.	TGCGCCAGCAGTGAGAGGAATTGGGAGACCCAGTACTTC	CASSERNWETQYF
TRBJ1-1	.	TRBV6-5	.	TGTGCCAGCAGTTACTCGATAGGTCTAGAAGCTTTCTTT	CASSYSIGLEAFF
TRBJ2-2	.	TRBV3-1/TRBV3-2	TRBD2	TGTGCCAGCAGCCCGGGGGGGCGGGAAACCGGGGAGCTGTTTTTT	CASSPGGRETGELFF
TRBJ1-2	.	TRBV6-5	TRBD1	TGTGCCAGCAGTCGGACAGGGGGCGACTATGGCTACACCTTC	CASSRTGGDYGYTF
TRBJ2-3	.	TRBV2	.	TGTGCCAGCAACCCCCAGTTGAGCACAGATACGCAGTATTTT	CASNPQLSTDTQYF
TRBJ1-1	.	TRBV20-1	.	TGCAGTGCTAGAAATACAGGGGAAGCTTTCTTT	CSARNTGEAFF
TRBJ2-6	.	TRBV4-2	.	TGTGCCAGCAGCCAAGTAGGTAGCTCTGGGGCCAACGTCCTGACTTTC	CASSQVGSSGANVLTF